This passage covers 9 T cell receptor beta chains from one sample sequenced in a study of blood T cell repertoires in COVID-19. Libraries were prepared by immunoSEQ multiplex PCR; TCRdb keeps only in-frame clonotypes and omits some of them. The repertoire holds around 260,000 clones, with 65% to 90% as singletons. Sequencing was done on a sample of peripheral blood. Receptors were obtained from a young man with active or convalescent COVID-19.

This clone has only one observation. The rearrangement links TRBV9 to TRBJ1-3, with 7 bases matching TRBD1. V trimming: 3 bases; J trimming: 4 bases; junction bases outside the gene matches: 10. The CDR3 consists of 16 residues. Germline CDR1 SGDLS, CDR2 YYNGEE. The CDR3 bases are TGTGCCAGCAGCGGTAGAGGGGACAGCTCCGGAAACACCATATATTTT. This gives the protein CASSGRGDSSGNTIYF.

The V gene is TRBV19, the J gene TRBJ1-2, with D unresolved. The CDR3 is made up of 16 amino acids. Germline V gives CDR1 LNHDA, CDR2 SQIVND (reference sequence). V lost 5 bases, J lost 4 bases, and 20 bases lay in between. Written as DNA, the CDR3 is TGTGCCAGTAGTCTCCTCGGGAGGGAACGAGTCTATGGCTACACCTTC. It codes for CASSLLGRERVYGYTF.

The genes are TRBV6-5 and TRBJ1-1; the D is unclear. This CDR3 region has 15 residues. The germline gives CDR1 MNHEY, CDR2 SVGAGI. Trimming removed 0 bases at V and 0 bases at J, with 8 bases between. CDR3 loop: CASSYSHGLNTEAFF. The CDR3 DNA reads as TGTGCCAGCAGTTACTCTCACGGTCTGAACACTGAAGCTTTCTTT.

The chain has TRBV5-6 and TRBJ2-3; 7 bases match TRBD1. The trim removed 6 bases at V and 3 bases at J, leaving 10 bases unmatched. This CDR3 is 15 amino acids long. The germline V gene encodes CDR1 SGHDT and CDR2 YYEEEE. The CDR3 reads CASNPGTELTDTQYF. CDR3 DNA: TGTGCCAGCAACCCCGGGACAGAACTTACAGATACGCAGTATTTT.

The gene calls are TRBV27 and TRBJ2-5, with a possible D match to TRBD2 (5 bases). Germline loops: CDR1 MNHEY, CDR2 SMNVEV (reference sequence). The ends were cut back, 5 bases at V and 2 bases at J, with 18 bases in the middle. This CDR3 has 16 amino acids. CDR3 protein: CASSAYSPPGQETQYF. DNA for the CDR3: TGTGCCAGCAGTGCGTACTCTCCCCCGGGACAAGAGACCCAGTACTTC.

The genes are TRBV29-1 and TRBJ1-2; the D gene is possibly TRBD1 (5 bases). Germline V CDR1 and CDR2: SQVTM, ANQGSEA. There are 14 residues in the CDR3. Trimming shortened V by 1 base and J by 0 bases, and 9 bases separated the two germline ends. The CDR3 loop reads CSVEVAGPNYGYTF. The CDR3 DNA follows: TGCAGCGTTGAAGTCGCAGGGCCTAACTATGGCTACACCTTC.

The V gene is TRBV18, the J gene TRBJ1-1, with TRBD1 identical over 7 bases. The germline gives CDR1 KGHSH, CDR2 LQKENI. The CDR3 sequence is 15 residues long. V gave up 0 bases and J gave up 5 bases; unmatched junction bases: 6. Here the CDR3 DNA reads TGTGCCAGCTCACCACCGTTGGCAGGGGGGACTGAAGCTTTCTTT. This translates into CASSPPLAGGTEAFF.

This clone occurred a few times. The chain recombines TRBV3-1 (or the pseudogene TRBV3-2) with TRBJ1-1; no definite D call. The germline V gene encodes CDR1 LGHDT and CDR2 YNNKEL (reference sequence). The CDR3 has 17 amino acids. V dropped 1 base and J dropped 5 bases, with 20 bases sitting between them. CDR3 loop: CASSQGGWAGFRTEAFF. In DNA, the CDR3 is TGTGCCAGCAGCCAAGGAGGGTGGGCGGGATTCCGAACTGAAGCTTTCTTT.

The rearrangement uses TRBV5-4 and TRBJ2-7; D uncertain. The V end was cut by 0 bases, the J end by 1 base, with 8 bases between. The CDR3 consists of 14 residues. Germline CDR1 SGHNT, CDR2 YYREEE (reference sequence). CDR3 in amino acids: CASSLAGSSYEQYF. The DNA of the CDR3 is TGTGCCAGCAGCTTGGCCGGTAGTTCCTACGAGCAGTACTTC.